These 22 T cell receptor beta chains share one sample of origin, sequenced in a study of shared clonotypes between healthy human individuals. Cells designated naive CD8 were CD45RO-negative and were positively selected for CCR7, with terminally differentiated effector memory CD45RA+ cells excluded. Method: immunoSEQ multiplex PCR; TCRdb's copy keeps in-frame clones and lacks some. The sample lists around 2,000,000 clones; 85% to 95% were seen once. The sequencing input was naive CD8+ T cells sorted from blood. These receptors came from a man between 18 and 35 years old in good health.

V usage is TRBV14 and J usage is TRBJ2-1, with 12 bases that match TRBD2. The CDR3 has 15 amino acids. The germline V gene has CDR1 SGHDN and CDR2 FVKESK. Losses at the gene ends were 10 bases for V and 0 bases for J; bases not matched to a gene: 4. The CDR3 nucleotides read TGTGCCACCGGACTAGCGGGAAGCTCCTACAATGAGCAGTTCTTC. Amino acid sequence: CATGLAGSSYNEQFF. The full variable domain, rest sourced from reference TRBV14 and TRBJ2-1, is EAGVTQFPSHSVIEKGQTVTLRCDPISGHDNLYWYRRVMGKEIKFLLHFVKESKQDESGMPNNRFLAERTGGTYSTLKVQPAELEDSGVYFCATGLAGSSYNEQFFGPGTRLTVL.

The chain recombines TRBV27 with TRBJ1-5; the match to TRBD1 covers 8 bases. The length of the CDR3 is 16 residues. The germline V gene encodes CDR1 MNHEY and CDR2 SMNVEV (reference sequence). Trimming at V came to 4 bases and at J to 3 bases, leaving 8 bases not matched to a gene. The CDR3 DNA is TGTGCCAGCAGTTCAACAGGGGGAAGGATCAATCAGCCCCAGCATTTT. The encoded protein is CASSSTGGRINQPQHF.

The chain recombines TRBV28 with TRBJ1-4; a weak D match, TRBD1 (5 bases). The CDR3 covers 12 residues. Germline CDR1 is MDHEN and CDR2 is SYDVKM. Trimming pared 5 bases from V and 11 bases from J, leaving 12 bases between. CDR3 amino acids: CASSPGTVKLFF. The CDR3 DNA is TGTGCCAGCAGTCCAGGGACGGTCAAACTGTTTTTT.

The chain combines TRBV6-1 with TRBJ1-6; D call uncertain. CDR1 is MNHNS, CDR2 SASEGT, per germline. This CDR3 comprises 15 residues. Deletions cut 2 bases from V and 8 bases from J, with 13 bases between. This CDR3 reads CASSEYWRPYSPLHF. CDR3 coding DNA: TGTGCCAGCAGTGAATACTGGAGGCCTTATTCACCCCTCCACTTT.

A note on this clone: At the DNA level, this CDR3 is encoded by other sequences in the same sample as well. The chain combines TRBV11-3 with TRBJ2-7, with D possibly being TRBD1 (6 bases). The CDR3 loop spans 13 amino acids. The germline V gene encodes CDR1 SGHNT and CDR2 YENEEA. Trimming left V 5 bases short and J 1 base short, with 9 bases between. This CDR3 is CASSLGQSYEQYF. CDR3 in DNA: TGTGCCAGCAGCCTTGGACAGTCCTACGAGCAGTACTTC.

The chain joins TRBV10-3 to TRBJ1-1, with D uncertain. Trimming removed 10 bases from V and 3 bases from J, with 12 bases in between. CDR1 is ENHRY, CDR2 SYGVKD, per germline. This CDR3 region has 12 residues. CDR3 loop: CASRGYDTEAFF. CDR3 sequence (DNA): TGTGCCAGCCGAGGCTACGACACTGAAGCTTTCTTT.

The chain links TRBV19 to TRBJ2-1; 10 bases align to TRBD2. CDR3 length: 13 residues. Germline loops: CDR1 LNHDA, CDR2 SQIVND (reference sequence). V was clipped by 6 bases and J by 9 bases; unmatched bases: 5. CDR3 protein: CASRLAGGGEQFF. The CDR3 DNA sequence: TGTGCCAGTAGGTTAGCGGGAGGTGGTGAGCAGTTCTTC.

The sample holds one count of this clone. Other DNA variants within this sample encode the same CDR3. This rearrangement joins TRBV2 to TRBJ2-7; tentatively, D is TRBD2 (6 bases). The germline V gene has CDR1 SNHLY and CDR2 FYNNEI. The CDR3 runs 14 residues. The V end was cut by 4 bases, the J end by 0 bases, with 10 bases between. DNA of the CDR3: TGTGCCAGCAGTGTCGCGGGGACCTCCTACGAGCAGTACTTC. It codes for CASSVAGTSYEQYF. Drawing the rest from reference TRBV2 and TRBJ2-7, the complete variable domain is EPEVTQTPSHQVTQMGQEVILRCVPISNHLYFYWYRQILGQKVEFLVSFYNNEISEKSEIFDDQFSVERPDGSNFTLKIRSTKLEDSAMYFCASSVAGTSYEQYFGPGTRLTVT.

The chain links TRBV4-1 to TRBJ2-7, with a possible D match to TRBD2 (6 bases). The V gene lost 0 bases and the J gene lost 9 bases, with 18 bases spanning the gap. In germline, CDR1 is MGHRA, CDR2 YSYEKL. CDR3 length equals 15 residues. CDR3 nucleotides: TGCGCCAGCAGCCAAGATCGCGGGACCTCCTGGGGGCAGTACTTC. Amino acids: CASSQDRGTSWGQYF.

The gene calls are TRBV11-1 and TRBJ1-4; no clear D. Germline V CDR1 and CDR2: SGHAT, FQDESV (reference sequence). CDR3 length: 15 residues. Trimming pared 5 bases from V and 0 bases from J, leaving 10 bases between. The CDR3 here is CASSVTPATNEKLFF. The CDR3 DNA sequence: TGTGCCAGCAGCGTCACCCCAGCAACTAATGAAAAACTGTTTTTT.

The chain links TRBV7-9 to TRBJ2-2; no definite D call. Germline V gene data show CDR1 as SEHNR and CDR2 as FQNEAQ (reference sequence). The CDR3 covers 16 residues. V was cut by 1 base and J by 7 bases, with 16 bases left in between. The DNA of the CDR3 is TGTGCCAGCAGCTTAGAGCTGGTTCTCGGAGTCGGGGAGCTGTTTTTT. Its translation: CASSLELVLGVGELFF.

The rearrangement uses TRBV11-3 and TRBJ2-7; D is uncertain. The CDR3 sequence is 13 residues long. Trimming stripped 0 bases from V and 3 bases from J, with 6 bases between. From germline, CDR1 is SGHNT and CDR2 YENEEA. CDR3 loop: CASSLENSYEQYF. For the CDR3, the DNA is TGTGCCAGCAGCTTAGAGAACAGCTACGAGCAGTACTTC.

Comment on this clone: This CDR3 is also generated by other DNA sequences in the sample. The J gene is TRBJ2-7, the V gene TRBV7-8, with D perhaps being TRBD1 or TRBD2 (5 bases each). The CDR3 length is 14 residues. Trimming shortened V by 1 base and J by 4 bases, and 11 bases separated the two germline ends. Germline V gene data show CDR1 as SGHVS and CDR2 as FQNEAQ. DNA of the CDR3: TGTGCCAGCAGCTTAGGAGCGAGGGGATACGAGCAGTACTTC. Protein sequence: CASSLGARGYEQYF.

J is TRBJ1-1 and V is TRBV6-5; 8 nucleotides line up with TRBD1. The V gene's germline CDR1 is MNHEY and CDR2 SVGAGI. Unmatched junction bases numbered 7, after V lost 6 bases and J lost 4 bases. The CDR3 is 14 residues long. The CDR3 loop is CASRDREGSTEAFF. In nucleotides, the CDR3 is TGTGCCAGCAGGGACAGGGAAGGGAGCACTGAAGCTTTCTTT.

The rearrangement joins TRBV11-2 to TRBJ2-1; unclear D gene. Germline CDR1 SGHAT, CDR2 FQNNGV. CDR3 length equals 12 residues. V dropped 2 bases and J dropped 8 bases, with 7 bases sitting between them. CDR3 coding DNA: TGTGCCAGCAGCTTATCTAGGCATGAGCAGTTCTTC. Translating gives CASSLSRHEQFF.

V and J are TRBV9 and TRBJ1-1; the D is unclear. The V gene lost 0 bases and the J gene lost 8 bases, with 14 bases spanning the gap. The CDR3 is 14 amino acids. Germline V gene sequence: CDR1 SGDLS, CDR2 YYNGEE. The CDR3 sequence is CASSVEGGTSEAFF. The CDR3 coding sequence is TGTGCCAGCAGCGTAGAGGGCGGAACGTCCGAAGCTTTCTTT. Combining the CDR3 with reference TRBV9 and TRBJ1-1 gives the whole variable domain DSGVTQTPKHLITATGQRVTLRCSPRSGDLSVYWYQQSLDQGLQFLIQYYNGEERAKGNILERFSAQQFPDLHSELNLSSLELGDSALYFCASSVEGGTSEAFFGQGTRLTVV.

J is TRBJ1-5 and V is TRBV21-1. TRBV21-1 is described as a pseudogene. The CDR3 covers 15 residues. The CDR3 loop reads CASSKKSQADQPQHF. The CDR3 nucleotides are TGTGCCAGCAGCAAAAAGAGTCAGGCGGATCAGCCCCAGCATTTT.

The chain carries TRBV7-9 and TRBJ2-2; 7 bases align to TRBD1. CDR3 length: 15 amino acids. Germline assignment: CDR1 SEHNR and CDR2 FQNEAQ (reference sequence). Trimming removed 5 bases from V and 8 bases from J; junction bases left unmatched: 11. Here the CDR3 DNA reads TGTGCCAGCAGCAAAGAAACACAGGGGCGAGGGGAGCTGTTTTTT. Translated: CASSKETQGRGELFF.

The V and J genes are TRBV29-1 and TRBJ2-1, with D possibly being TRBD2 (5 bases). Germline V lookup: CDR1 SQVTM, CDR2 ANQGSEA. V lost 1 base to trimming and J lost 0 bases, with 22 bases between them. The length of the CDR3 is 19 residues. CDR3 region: CSVEGYLVPGSSSYNEQFF. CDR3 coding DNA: TGCAGCGTTGAAGGGTACCTGGTTCCGGGAAGTTCCTCCTACAATGAGCAGTTCTTC.

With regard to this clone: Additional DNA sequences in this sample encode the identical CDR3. CDR3 coding DNA: TGTGCCAGTAGTATAGGGTGGAACACTGAAGCTTTCTTT. Translating it yields CASSIGWNTEAFF. The gene calls are TRBV19 and TRBJ1-1, with unresolved D. With 1 base removed from V and 1 base from J, the gap between germline ends came to 4 bases. Per the germline V gene, CDR1 is LNHDA and CDR2 is SQIVND (reference sequence). This CDR3 is built from 13 residues.

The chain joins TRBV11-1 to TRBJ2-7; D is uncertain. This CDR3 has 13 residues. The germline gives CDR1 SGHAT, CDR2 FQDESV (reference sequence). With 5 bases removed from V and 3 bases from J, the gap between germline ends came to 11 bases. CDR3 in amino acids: CASSVEEHYEQYF. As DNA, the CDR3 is TGTGCCAGCAGCGTAGAGGAACACTACGAGCAGTACTTC.

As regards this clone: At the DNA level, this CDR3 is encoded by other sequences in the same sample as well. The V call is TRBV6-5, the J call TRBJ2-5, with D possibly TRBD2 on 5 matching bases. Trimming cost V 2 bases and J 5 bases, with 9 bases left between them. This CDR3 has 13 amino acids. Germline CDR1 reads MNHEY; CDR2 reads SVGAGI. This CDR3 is CASSYAGGETQYF. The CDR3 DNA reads TGTGCCAGCAGTTACGCGGGTGGGGAGACCCAGTACTTC.